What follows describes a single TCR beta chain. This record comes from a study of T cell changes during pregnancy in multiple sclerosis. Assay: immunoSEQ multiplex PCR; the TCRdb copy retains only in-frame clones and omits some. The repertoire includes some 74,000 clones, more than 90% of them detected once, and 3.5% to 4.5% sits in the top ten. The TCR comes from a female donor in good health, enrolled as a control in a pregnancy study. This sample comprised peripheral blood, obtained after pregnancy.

CDR3 loop: CASTPTGQGGYEQYF. DNA for the CDR3: TGTGCCAGCACGCCGACGGGACAGGGCGGCTACGAGCAGTACTTC. The genes are TRBV27 and TRBJ2-7, with 9 bases lining up with TRBD1. V shed 7 bases, J shed 3 bases, and the junction held 10 bases outside the gene matches. Looked up from germline, CDR1 is MNHEY and CDR2 is SMNVEV (reference sequence). The CDR3 consists of 15 residues.